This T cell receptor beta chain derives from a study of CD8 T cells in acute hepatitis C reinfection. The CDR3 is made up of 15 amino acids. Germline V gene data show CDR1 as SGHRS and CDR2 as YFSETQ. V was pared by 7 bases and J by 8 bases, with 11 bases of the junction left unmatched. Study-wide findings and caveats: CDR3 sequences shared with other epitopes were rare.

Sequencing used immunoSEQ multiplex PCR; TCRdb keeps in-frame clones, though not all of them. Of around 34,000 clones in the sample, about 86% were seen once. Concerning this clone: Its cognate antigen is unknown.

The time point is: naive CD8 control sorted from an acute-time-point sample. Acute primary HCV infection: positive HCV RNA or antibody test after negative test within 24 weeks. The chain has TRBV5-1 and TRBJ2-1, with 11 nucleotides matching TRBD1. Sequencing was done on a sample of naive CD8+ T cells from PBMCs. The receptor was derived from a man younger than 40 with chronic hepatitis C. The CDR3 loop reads CASCHGQGASDEQFF. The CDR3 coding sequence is TGCGCCAGCTGTCACGGACAGGGGGCGTCCGATGAGCAGTTCTTC.